The clone carrying this TCR beta chain turned up a few times. V was pared by 1 base and J by 3 bases, with 15 bases between. CDR1 is MGHRA and CDR2 is YSYEKL in the germline V gene. This CDR3 spans 16 amino acids. This sample is part of a study of blood T cell repertoires in COVID-19. Study background: Samples of COVID-19 (acute and convalescent) were obtained from the United States, Italy and Spain. T cells, B-cell-depleted T cells, or PBMCs provided the cDNA or gDNA that served as material.

The authors' processing: Estimated nucleated cell counts came from reference gene primer amplification. Profiled with immunoSEQ multiplex PCR; TCRdb holds only in-frame clones, not every one. V and J calls and clone size are copied from that table; D and trimming were computed from the DNA. The table shows over 200,000 clones, with 82% occurring only once. The genes are TRBV4-1 and TRBJ1-2; a weak D match, TRBD1 (6 bases). Sequencing input: peripheral blood. The source of this sequence is a woman aged 40 to 50 with acute or convalescent COVID-19. The CDR3 spells CASSQAVGGAYYGYTF. The CDR3 DNA reads as TGCGCCAGCAGCCAAGCCGTGGGGGGGGCTTACTATGGCTACACCTTC.